These 10 T cell receptor beta chains share one sample of origin, sequenced in a study of identical twins (dated by TCRdb to 2016 to 2017). Libraries were constructed by 5' RACE. The sequencer was an Illumina HiSeq 2000. TCRdb trimmed the raw reads at Q25, called clones with MiXCR and kept productive beta chains. For every CDR3 protein sequence, its rows merge into one entry that carries the most common genes and DNA. The sample includes under 900,000 distinct CDR3 sequences, with around an eighth observed a single time. The ten largest clones take up 1.5% to 2% of the sample. Another study also made use of these data, one on yellow fever vaccine responses in identical twins.

Material for sequencing was PBMCs. Every receptor here comes from a woman in her late teens or twenties in good health.

In its sample, this clonotype was seen a few times. The chain employs TRBV18 and TRBJ2-3; TRBD1 is a possible D gene (6 bases). Germline V gene data show CDR1 as KGHSH and CDR2 as LQKENI. The V end lost 5 bases, the J end lost 0 bases, and 18 bases lay between the germline ends. The CDR3 runs to 17 residues. CDR3 in DNA: TGTGCCAGCTCATCAGGGACACCAACACCTAGCACAGATACGCAGTATTTT. Translated: CASSSGTPTPSTDTQYF.

The chain is built from TRBV7-8 and TRBJ2-3, with 10 positions matching TRBD2. The trim removed 2 bases at V and 0 bases at J, leaving 5 bases unmatched. The CDR3 runs to 17 residues. CDR1 and CDR2 (germline): SGHVS, FQNEAQ. CDR3 protein: CASSLFPSGGSTDTQYF. The DNA for the CDR3 is TGTGCCAGCAGCTTATTTCCTAGCGGGGGAAGCACAGATACGCAGTATTTT.

This chain uses TRBV6-9 with TRBJ2-1; TRBD2 matches at 8 bases. Germline V gene sequence: CDR1 MNHGY, CDR2 SVAAGI. Trimming cost V 5 bases and J 1 base; bases outside gene matches: 10. The CDR3 has 17 residues. The CDR3: CASSKPTSGGSYNEQFF. The CDR3 DNA reads as TGTGCCAGCAGTAAACCAACTAGCGGAGGGTCCTACAATGAGCAGTTCTTC.

The chain combines TRBV28 with TRBJ2-6, with D unclear. From germline, CDR1 is MDHEN and CDR2 SYDVKM. CDR3 length equals 14 residues. Trimming pared 10 bases from V and 0 bases from J, leaving 10 bases between. The CDR3 sequence is CATPADSGANVLTF. The CDR3 DNA reads TGTGCCACCCCAGCAGACTCTGGGGCCAACGTCCTGACTTTC.

The chain employs TRBV27 and TRBJ2-5, with 10 bases lining up with TRBD2. CDR1 and CDR2 from the germline V gene are MNHEY and SMNVEV (reference sequence). This CDR3 is 17 amino acids long. The trim removed 6 bases at V and 2 bases at J, leaving 12 bases unmatched. The CDR3 DNA reads as TGTGCCAGCAGAAGACGGACTAGCGGAGGACAACAAGAGACCCAGTACTTC. Translated: CASRRRTSGGQQETQYF.

The chain couples TRBV20-1 to TRBJ2-1, with D perhaps matching TRBD1 (6 bases). V lost 6 bases and J lost 7, with 13 bases in between. CDR3 length equals 12 residues. CDR1 and CDR2 (germline): DFQATT, SNEGSKA (reference sequence). The CDR3 DNA is TGCAGTGCCCCAGGGGTGGGGAATGAGCAGTTCTTC. This gives the protein CSAPGVGNEQFF.

This sequence joins TRBV20-1 and TRBJ1-2; no firm D call. V dropped 3 bases and J dropped 1 base, with 6 bases sitting between them. The germline V gene has CDR1 DFQATT and CDR2 SNEGSKA (reference sequence). The CDR3 is made up of 12 amino acids. The CDR3 DNA sequence: TGCAGTGCTAGTAGGATTAACTATGGCTACACCTTC. Residues: CSASRINYGYTF.

The chain couples TRBV7-9 to TRBJ2-2; 15 bases map to TRBD2. This CDR3 region has 17 residues. Per germline, CDR1 SEHNR and CDR2 FQNEAQ (reference sequence). V dropped 5 bases and J dropped 7; count of bases not matched to a gene: 8. The CDR3 region is CASSQGTSGRKDGELFF. The CDR3 DNA reads TGTGCCAGCAGCCAAGGGACTAGCGGGAGGAAGGACGGGGAGCTGTTTTTT.

V gene TRBV29-1 combines with J gene TRBJ1-1; 9 nucleotides match TRBD1. V shed 5 bases and J 3 bases; nucleotides not matched to a gene: 4. Germline V CDR1 and CDR2: SQVTM, ANQGSEA. This CDR3 comprises 13 residues. The CDR3 nucleotides read TGCAGCGTTCCGGGACAGGGATACACTGAAGCTTTCTTT. It yields the protein CSVPGQGYTEAFF.

This clonotype occurred a few times. The V and J genes are TRBV29-1 and TRBJ2-7, with a possible D match to TRBD1 (5 bases). There are 11 residues in the CDR3. Germline V gene data show CDR1 as SQVTM and CDR2 as ANQGSEA. Trimming cost V 6 bases and J 7 bases, with 13 bases left between them. CDR3 amino acids: CSVVGAWEQYF. The CDR3 DNA sequence: TGCAGCGTGGTTGGGGCTTGGGAGCAGTACTTC.